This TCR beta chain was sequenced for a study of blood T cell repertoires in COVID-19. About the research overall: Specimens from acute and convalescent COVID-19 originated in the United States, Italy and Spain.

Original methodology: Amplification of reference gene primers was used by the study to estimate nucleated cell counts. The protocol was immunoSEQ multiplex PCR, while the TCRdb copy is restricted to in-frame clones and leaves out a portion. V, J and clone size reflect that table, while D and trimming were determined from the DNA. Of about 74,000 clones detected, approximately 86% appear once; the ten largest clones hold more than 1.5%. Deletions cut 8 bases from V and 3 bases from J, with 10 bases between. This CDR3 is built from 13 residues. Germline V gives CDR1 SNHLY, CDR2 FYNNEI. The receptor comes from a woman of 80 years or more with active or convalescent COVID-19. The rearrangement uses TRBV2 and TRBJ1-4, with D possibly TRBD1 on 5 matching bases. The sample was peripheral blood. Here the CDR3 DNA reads TGTGCCAGCGGGCAGGGCCCTAATGAAAAACTGTTTTTT. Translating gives CASGQGPNEKLFF.